The 25 T cell receptor beta chains presented below share a single source sample, sequenced in a study of cytomegalovirus exposure and HLA in healthy donors. The assay was immunoSEQ multiplex PCR, and TCRdb's table has in-frame clones only and misses some. The sample comprises 250,000 to 350,000 clones, roughly 90% of which are singletons, and roughly 1.2% rests with the top ten. The sequencing input was PBMCs. The receptors were gathered from a woman in her twenties or thirties in good health and CMV-seropositive.

This clone has only a few counts. This chain links TRBV7-2 with TRBJ2-7, with 7 bases matching TRBD2. CDR3 size: 14 residues. The germline CDR1 and CDR2 sequences are SGHTA and FQGNSA. V was clipped by 5 bases and J by 0 bases; unmatched bases: 4. The DNA of the CDR3 is TGTGCCAGCAGCGTAGGGGACTACTCCTACGAGCAGTACTTC. This codes for CASSVGDYSYEQYF.

The count of this clone is one. The chain links TRBV5-1 to TRBJ2-1, with TRBD2 matching 7 bases. V lost 4 bases, J lost 5 bases, and 15 bases stayed unmatched. The CDR3 contains 17 residues. Germline V gene sequence: CDR1 SGHRS, CDR2 YFSETQ. The CDR3 sequence: CASSLGLVVGGDNEQFF. In nucleotides, the CDR3 is TGCGCCAGCAGCCTAGGACTAGTGGTCGGTGGAGACAATGAGCAGTTCTTC.

With respect to this clone: The sample holds other DNA sequences that translate to the same CDR3. The chain carries TRBV5-1 and TRBJ2-7; D possibly corresponds to TRBD2 (5 bases). Germline CDR1 reads SGHRS; CDR2 reads YFSETQ. Trimming left V 0 bases short and J 4 bases short, with 5 bases between. The CDR3 has 12 residues. The CDR3 DNA follows: TGCGCCAGCAGCTTGGGGACTTACGAGCAGTACTTC. It encodes CASSLGTYEQYF.

V and J are TRBV6-1 and TRBJ2-7; D is uncertain. The V and J ends lost 4 bases and 2 bases respectively, with 15 bases between them. This CDR3 has 15 residues. The germline CDR1 and CDR2 sequences are MNHNS and SASEGT. The CDR3, as DNA: TGTGCCAGCAGTGGTCGACACCGACCCCCCTACGAGCAGTACTTC. Translated, it gives CASSGRHRPPYEQYF.

V gene TRBV28 combines with J gene TRBJ2-2; D is uncertain. CDR3 length equals 13 residues. Germline CDR1 and CDR2: MDHEN and SYDVKM. V was trimmed by 2 bases and J by 4 bases, leaving 5 bases between them. CDR3 sequence: CASSLIVTGELFF. CDR3 coding DNA: TGTGCCAGCAGTTTAATAGTCACCGGGGAGCTGTTTTTT.

The V call is TRBV2, the J call TRBJ2-7, with D perhaps matching TRBD1 or TRBD2 (5 bases each). The CDR3 length is 18 residues. Per germline, CDR1 SNHLY and CDR2 FYNNEI. V was pared by 4 bases and J by 5 bases, with 27 bases between. The CDR3 nucleotides are TGTGCCAGCAGTGTACCCCTAGGGGAGTCTAGCCGATTCGACGAGCAGTACTTC. Protein sequence: CASSVPLGESSRFDEQYF.

The V and J genes are TRBV6-5 and TRBJ2-5, with D possibly being TRBD1 (6 bases). Germline assignment: CDR1 MNHEY and CDR2 SVGAGI. The CDR3 loop spans 13 amino acids. The V gene lost 8 bases and the J gene lost 2 bases, with 12 bases spanning the gap. The CDR3 region has the DNA TGTGCCAGCCCGGACAGAAATCAAGAGACCCAGTACTTC. Its protein product is CASPDRNQETQYF.

This clone was seen only a few times. The chain employs TRBV14 and TRBJ2-2, with D hard to call. The CDR3 has 13 amino acids. Trimming removed 4 bases at V and 1 base at J, with 4 bases between. Germline V CDR1 and CDR2: SGHDN, FVKESK. CDR3 bases: TGTGCCAGCAGCCCGGGGAACACCGGGGAGCTGTTTTTT. As protein: CASSPGNTGELFF.

The rearrangement uses TRBV29-1 and TRBJ2-2, with TRBD2 matching 8 bases. The germline V gene has CDR1 SQVTM and CDR2 ANQGSEA. V lost 0 bases and J lost 4; bases outside the gene matches: 4. This CDR3 spans 15 amino acids. CDR3 sequence reads: CSVEDPGGFTGELFF. CDR3 bases: TGCAGCGTTGAAGATCCGGGAGGGTTCACCGGGGAGCTGTTTTTT.

The chain carries TRBV7-3 and TRBJ2-7; no clear D gene. The CDR3 is 14 residues long. The V gene's germline CDR1 is SGHTA and CDR2 FQGTGA. Deletions cut 5 bases from V and 0 bases from J, with 11 bases between. DNA for the CDR3: TGTGCCAGCAGCCCCGGTCGACTCTCCTACGAGCAGTACTTC. This codes for CASSPGRLSYEQYF.

This rearrangement joins TRBV30 to TRBJ2-7; 12 nucleotides match TRBD1. The CDR3 length is 16 residues. Trimming cost V 4 bases and J 5 bases; bases outside gene matches: 12. Germline V gene lookup returns CDR1 GTSNPN and CDR2 SVGIG (reference sequence). CDR3 sequence reads: CAWKTPAGTGGNEQYF. CDR3 bases: TGTGCCTGGAAAACCCCTGCCGGGACAGGGGGCAACGAGCAGTACTTC.

The chain joins TRBV5-4 to TRBJ2-7, with 9 bases that match TRBD2. The CDR3 runs 14 residues. V lost 4 bases to trimming and J lost 5 bases; unmatched junction nucleotides: 7. CDR1 and CDR2 (germline): SGHNT, YYREEE (reference sequence). CDR3 residues: CASSRDSGGDEQYF. The CDR3 DNA sequence: TGTGCCAGCAGCAGAGATAGCGGGGGAGACGAGCAGTACTTC. The entire variable domain, with the rest obtained from reference TRBV5-4 and TRBJ2-7, is as follows: ETGVTQSPTHLIKTRGQQVTLRCSSQSGHNTVSWYQQALGQGPQFIFQYYREEENGRGNFPPRFSGLQFPNYSSELNVNALELDDSALYLCASSRDSGGDEQYFGPGTRLTVT.

The rearrangement uses TRBV5-4 and TRBJ1-6, with a tentative D call TRBD1 (5 bases). This CDR3 contains 15 residues. V shed 5 bases and J shed 8 bases, with 17 bases lying between them. Germline CDR1 SGHNT, CDR2 YYREEE (reference sequence). The CDR3 DNA follows: TGTGCCAGCAGGAGGGGAGGCGTAGGGGATTCACCCCTCCACTTT. Protein product: CASRRGGVGDSPLHF. Based on the CDR3 plus reference TRBV5-4 and TRBJ1-6, the full variable domain is ETGVTQSPTHLIKTRGQQVTLRCSSQSGHNTVSWYQQALGQGPQFIFQYYREEENGRGNFPPRFSGLQFPNYSSELNVNALELDDSALYLCASRRGGVGDSPLHFGNGTRLTVT.

The J gene is TRBJ2-1, the V gene TRBV5-1, with 7 bases fitting TRBD2. The V and J ends lost 7 bases and 7 bases, in that order; junction bases with no gene match: 14. The CDR3 loop spans 15 amino acids. The germline gives CDR1 SGHRS, CDR2 YFSETQ. The CDR3 DNA is TGCGCCAGCGCGATTCTAGCGGTAGAGGGTAATGAGCAGTTCTTC. This encodes CASAILAVEGNEQFF. Complete variable domain (other parts from reference TRBV5-1 and TRBJ2-1): KAGVTQTPRYLIKTRGQQVTLSCSPISGHRSVSWYQQTPGQGLQFLFEYFSETQRNKGNFPGRFSGRQFSNSRSEMNVSTLELGDSALYLCASAILAVEGNEQFFGPGTRLTVL.

The genes are TRBV15 and TRBJ2-1; D assignment may be TRBD1 or TRBD2 (6 bases each). Trimming cost V 3 bases and J 0 bases, with 12 bases left between them. CDR1 is LNHNV and CDR2 is YYDKDF in the germline V gene (reference sequence). CDR3 length: 16 amino acids. This CDR3 reads CATSRVGGSSYNEQFF. The CDR3 nucleotides read TGTGCCACCAGCAGGGTAGGGGGGAGCTCCTACAATGAGCAGTTCTTC.

The chain employs TRBV18 and TRBJ1-2; weak D call: TRBD1 (5 bases). V was clipped by 5 bases and J by 5 bases, with 18 bases between them. There are 15 residues in the CDR3. CDR1 and CDR2 from the germline V gene are KGHSH and LQKENI. This CDR3 reads CASSEESGGPYGYTF. CDR3 coding DNA: TGTGCCAGCTCAGAAGAGAGCGGGGGACCTTATGGCTACACCTTC.

The J gene is TRBJ1-5, the V gene TRBV15; D unclear. The CDR3 loop spans 12 amino acids. CDR1 LNHNV and CDR2 YYDKDF come from the germline V gene (reference sequence). The ends were cut back, 1 base at V and 7 bases at J, with 5 bases in the middle. CDR3 loop: CATSRVGQPQHF. CDR3 DNA sequence: TGTGCCACCAGCAGAGTAGGGCAGCCCCAGCATTTT.

This chain links TRBV4-3 with TRBJ1-2; TRBD1 matches 8 bases. The V gene's germline CDR1 is LGHNA and CDR2 YSLEER. The V and J ends lost 1 base and 6 bases, in that order; junction bases with no gene match: 1. There are 13 residues in the CDR3. As DNA, the CDR3 is TGCGCCAGCAGCCAAGCGACAGGGGATGGCTACACCTTC. Translated, it gives CASSQATGDGYTF.

The J gene is TRBJ1-2, the V gene TRBV27; D not certain. With 4 bases removed from V and 4 bases from J, the gap between germline ends came to 10 bases. Germline V gene lookup returns CDR1 MNHEY and CDR2 SMNVEV (reference sequence). The CDR3 extends over 13 amino acids. CDR3 in amino acids: CASSSPGFYGYTF. The CDR3, as DNA: TGTGCCAGCAGTTCCCCGGGGTTCTATGGCTACACCTTC.

Here the CDR3 DNA reads TGTGCCAGCAGGGTGGCTAGCGGGCCCTCCTACGAGCAGTACTTC. Amino acids: CASRVASGPSYEQYF. This chain uses TRBV2 with TRBJ2-7, with TRBD2 identical over 8 bases. Germline loops: CDR1 SNHLY, CDR2 FYNNEI. The CDR3 has 15 residues. The trim removed 6 bases at V and 0 bases at J, leaving 7 bases unmatched. The whole variable domain, filled in from reference TRBV2 and TRBJ2-7, reads EPEVTQTPSHQVTQMGQEVILRCVPISNHLYFYWYRQILGQKVEFLVSFYNNEISEKSEIFDDQFSVERPDGSNFTLKIRSTKLEDSAMYFCASRVASGPSYEQYFGPGTRLTVT.

This clone has a single count. The J gene is TRBJ2-7, the V gene TRBV27; no firm D call. CDR1 is MNHEY and CDR2 is SMNVEV in the germline V gene (reference sequence). CDR3 size: 12 residues. V gave up 7 bases and J gave up 3 bases, with 10 bases separating them. CDR3 sequence (DNA): TGTGCCAGCATAAGCAGGAACTACGAGCAGTACTTC. Translating it yields CASISRNYEQYF.

This chain links TRBV27 with TRBJ2-2; D gene unclear. In germline, CDR1 is MNHEY, CDR2 SMNVEV (reference sequence). CDR3 size: 17 residues. V lost 2 bases and J 1 base, leaving 14 bases between the germline ends. CDR3 residues: CASSLLKHNGNTGELFF. The CDR3 DNA reads TGTGCCAGCAGTTTACTAAAACACAACGGGAACACCGGGGAGCTGTTTTTT.

The chain recombines TRBV9 with TRBJ2-1; TRBD2 matches at 9 bases. This CDR3 is 14 amino acids long. CDR1 and CDR2 (germline): SGDLS, YYNGEE. V shed 2 bases, J shed 7 bases, and the junction held 4 bases outside the gene matches. In DNA, the CDR3 is TGTGCCAGCAGCGTGAACAGCGGGAGGAATGAGCAGTTCTTC. As protein: CASSVNSGRNEQFF.

The rearrangement uses TRBV5-4 and TRBJ1-4, with 7 positions matching TRBD1. The junction had 8 bases not matched to a gene; V was cut back by 1 base and J by 8 bases. The CDR3 covers 15 residues. CDR1 and CDR2 (germline): SGHNT, YYREEE (reference sequence). CDR3 loop: CASSLKTGLREKLFF. The CDR3 coding sequence is TGTGCCAGCAGCTTGAAGACAGGGCTTAGGGAAAAACTGTTTTTT. The complete variable domain, with remaining parts taken from reference TRBV5-4 and TRBJ1-4, reads ETGVTQSPTHLIKTRGQQVTLRCSSQSGHNTVSWYQQALGQGPQFIFQYYREEENGRGNFPPRFSGLQFPNYSSELNVNALELDDSALYLCASSLKTGLREKLFFGSGTQLSVL.

This chain joins TRBV27 and TRBJ2-1; TRBD1 might be the D (6 bases). Per germline, CDR1 MNHEY and CDR2 SMNVEV (reference sequence). This CDR3 region has 17 residues. V lost 5 bases to trimming and J lost 3 bases, with 20 bases between them. The CDR3 DNA sequence: TGTGCCAGCAGTACAGGGCGGTCCAGGGTGATCTACAATGAGCAGTTCTTC. Translated, it gives CASSTGRSRVIYNEQFF.